The entry that follows covers one T cell receptor beta chain sequence. Its target is unknown. The data are from a study of post-analysis software for immune sequencing data. Study summary: The disease courses covered relapsing-remitting, secondary progressive and progressive-relapsing multiple sclerosis.

Presence of unique molecular identifiers characterized the TCR beta cDNA libraries. T cells numbering about 1 to 10 million gave rise to roughly 0.5 million cDNA molecules. TCRdb used MiXCR to reprocess the PCR reads, holding one entry per CDR3 protein. There are roughly 540,000 distinct CDR3 sequences in the sample; 30% to 40% occur only once, and 4.5% to 7.5% lies in the top ten. Study-wide findings and caveats: The five TRBV segments detected at higher frequency in patients than in controls included TRBV5-6, TRBV5-1 and TRBV20-1.

Trimming pared 5 bases from V and 0 bases from J, leaving 20 bases between. The CDR3 extends over 18 amino acids. CDR1 is MNHNS, CDR2 SASEGT, per germline. Sequenced: blood. This TCR was recovered from a girl aged 2 to 17 with multiple sclerosis. This chain links TRBV6-1 with TRBJ1-5; D not resolved. CDR3 bases: TGTGCCAGCAGTCCGACAAGGCCCGCGCTTTATAGCAATCAGCCCCAGCATTTT. Translated: CASSPTRPALYSNQPQHF.